This T cell receptor (beta chain) is drawn from a study of blood T cell repertoires in COVID-19. Whole-study context: Acute and convalescent COVID-19 samples came from the United States, Italy and Spain. Sources were T cells, B-cell-depleted T cells, or PBMCs; the material itself was cDNA or gDNA.

V was shortened by 6 bases and J by 10 bases, with 9 bases between the two germline ends. The CDR3 loop spans 11 amino acids. Authors' methods: Amplification with reference gene primers provided the estimates of nucleated cell counts. Clones were read by immunoSEQ multiplex PCR, and TCRdb kept only the in-frame ones, dropping some. That table supplies the V and J calls and clone size; D and trimming were determined from the DNA. The sample records 150,000 to 200,000 clones, approximately 90% being singletons. The specimen was peripheral blood. This clonotype originated in a human donor in a cohort sampled during active COVID-19. The rearrangement uses TRBV12-3 or TRBV12-4 and TRBJ1-4; possibly TRBD1 for D (6 bases). The CDR3 bases are TGTGCCAGCAGAGGACAGCTAAAACTGTTTTTT. Amino acids: CASRGQLKLFF.